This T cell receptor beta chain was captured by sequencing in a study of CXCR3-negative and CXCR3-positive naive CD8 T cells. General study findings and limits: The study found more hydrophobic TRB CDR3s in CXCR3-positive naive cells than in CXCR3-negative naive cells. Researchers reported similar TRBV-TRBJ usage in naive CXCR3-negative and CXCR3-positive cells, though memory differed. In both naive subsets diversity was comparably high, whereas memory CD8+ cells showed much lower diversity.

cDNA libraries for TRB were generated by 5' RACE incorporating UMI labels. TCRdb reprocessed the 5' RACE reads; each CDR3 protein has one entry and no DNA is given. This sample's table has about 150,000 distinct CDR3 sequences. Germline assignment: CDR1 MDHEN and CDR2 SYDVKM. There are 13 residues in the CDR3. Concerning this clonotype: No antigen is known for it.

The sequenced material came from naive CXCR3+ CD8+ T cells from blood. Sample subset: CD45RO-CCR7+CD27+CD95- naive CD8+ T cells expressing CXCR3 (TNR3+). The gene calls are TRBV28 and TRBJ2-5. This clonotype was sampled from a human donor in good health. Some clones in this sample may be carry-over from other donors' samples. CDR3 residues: CASSTATMETQYF.